Following are 30 T cell receptor beta chains from one sample sequenced in a study of OX40 agonist ivuxolimab in advanced cancers. This table comes from immunoSEQ multiplex PCR, and its TCRdb copy is limited to in-frame clones, with some not included. This repertoire shows about 28,000 clones, roughly 84% found once; its top ten account for about a quarter. Sequenced here: CD4+ or CD8+ T cells sorted from blood, sampled in a trial of the OX40 agonist ivuxolimab. Every receptor here comes from an adult with an advanced solid tumor such as melanoma, head and neck, liver or kidney cancer.

This chain uses TRBV19 with TRBJ1-2, with TRBD1 identical over 8 bases. J gave up 2 bases and V 1 base, and 3 bases lay outside the gene matches. The CDR3 runs 15 residues. Germline CDR1 is LNHDA and CDR2 is SQIVND (reference sequence). CDR3 in amino acids: CASSIVTGGNYGYTF. The CDR3 coding sequence is TGTGCCAGTAGTATAGTAACAGGGGGGAACTATGGCTACACCTTC.

The genes are TRBV5-1 and TRBJ2-7; 11 nucleotides line up with TRBD2. This CDR3 has 16 residues. J lost 6 bases, V lost 4 bases, and 12 bases had no gene match. The V gene's germline CDR1 is SGHRS and CDR2 YFSETQ. CDR3 region: CASSRGTSGRSLEQYF. CDR3 sequence (DNA): TGCGCCAGCAGCCGGGGAACTAGCGGGAGATCTCTCGAGCAGTACTTC.

The chain links TRBV2 to TRBJ2-1, with D perhaps matching TRBD1 or TRBD2 (5 bases each). The V gene's germline CDR1 is SNHLY and CDR2 FYNNEI. Trimming took 6 bases from V and 8 from J, leaving 17 bases between them. The CDR3 loop spans 14 amino acids. This CDR3 reads CASSSAGTRDEQFF. In DNA form, the CDR3 reads TGTGCCAGCAGCTCGGCAGGGACGAGGGATGAGCAGTTCTTC.

CDR3 in DNA: TGTGCCAGCAGCCGTCAGGGGTCAAACACTGAAGCTTTCTTT. Residues: CASSRQGSNTEAFF. The chain links TRBV5-6 to TRBJ1-1, with D maybe TRBD1 (6 bases). This CDR3 region has 14 residues. Trimming left V 4 bases short and J 2 bases short, with 12 bases between. From germline, CDR1 is SGHDT and CDR2 YYEEEE.

The chain has TRBV5-4 and TRBJ1-1; no reliable D call. Germline values: CDR1 SGHNT, CDR2 YYREEE (reference sequence). With 4 bases removed from V and 5 bases from J, the gap between germline ends came to 9 bases. CDR3 length equals 12 residues. CDR3 in DNA: TGTGCCAGCAGCGCTGCTGATACTGAAGCTTTCTTT. It yields the protein CASSAADTEAFF.

This chain joins TRBV10-3 and TRBJ1-5; no clear D. The germline V and J ends were trimmed by 6 bases and 2 bases, with 8 bases remaining between them. The CDR3 covers 13 residues. Looked up from germline, CDR1 is ENHRY and CDR2 is SYGVKD. The chain's CDR3 is CAIRQQGNQPQHF. CDR3 sequence (DNA): TGTGCCATCAGGCAACAAGGCAATCAGCCCCAGCATTTT.

The rearrangement uses TRBV15 and TRBJ2-5; 7 nucleotides line up with TRBD1. The last part of the DNA fits TRBJ2-7 better; the J call may be wrong. Germline values: CDR1 LNHNV, CDR2 YYDKDF (reference sequence). The CDR3 runs 15 residues. CDR3 residues: CATSRDGTELYEQYF. The CDR3, as DNA: TGTGCCACCAGCAGAGACGGGACAGAGCTGTACGAGCAGTACTTC.

This chain joins TRBV6-1 and TRBJ2-4, with TRBD1 identical over 9 bases. Germline V CDR1 and CDR2: MNHNS, SASEGT. The CDR3 contains 14 residues. J gave up 6 bases and V 3 bases, and 3 bases lay outside the gene matches. Here the CDR3 DNA reads TGTGCCAGCAGTGATGGGACAGGGAGAAACATTCAGTACTTC. Translated: CASSDGTGRNIQYF.

This chain links TRBV2 with TRBJ1-1, with TRBD1 matching 8 bases. J was trimmed by 5 bases and V by 8 bases; bases with no gene match: 13. The germline V gene has CDR1 SNHLY and CDR2 FYNNEI. CDR3 length: 15 amino acids. As DNA, the CDR3 is TGTGCCAGCTTCCCCTTGGACAGGGCTAGGACTGAAGCTTTCTTT. It encodes CASFPLDRARTEAFF.

The chain has TRBV5-6 and TRBJ1-1; D is perhaps TRBD1 (6 bases). Trimming removed 3 bases from V and 4 bases from J, with 10 bases in between. Germline V CDR1 and CDR2: SGHDT, YYEEEE. This CDR3 spans 13 amino acids. For the CDR3, the DNA is TGTGCCAGCAGCTCCACAGGGTTCACTGAAGCTTTCTTT. Encoded protein: CASSSTGFTEAFF.

The chain carries TRBV6-4 and TRBJ2-1; no clear D. The CDR3 sequence is 12 residues long. Trimming took 2 bases from V and 9 from J, leaving 8 bases between them. Germline CDR1 is MRHNA and CDR2 is SNTAGT. In DNA form, the CDR3 reads TGTGCCAGCAGTGACCCCTGGGGTGAGCAGTTCTTC. Its translation: CASSDPWGEQFF.

The rearrangement links TRBV9 to TRBJ1-1; D unclear. CDR1 and CDR2 (germline): SGDLS, YYNGEE. Deletions cut 4 bases from V and 1 base from J, with 8 bases between. The CDR3 is made up of 13 amino acids. CDR3 in DNA: TGTGCCAGCAGCCCCCGACCGAACACTGAAGCTTTCTTT. The encoded protein is CASSPRPNTEAFF. The full variable domain, completed using reference TRBV9 and TRBJ1-1, is DSGVTQTPKHLITATGQRVTLRCSPRSGDLSVYWYQQSLDQGLQFLIQYYNGEERAKGNILERFSAQQFPDLHSELNLSSLELGDSALYFCASSPRPNTEAFFGQGTRLTVV.

The chain recombines TRBV29-1 with TRBJ1-1, with 9 bases matching TRBD1. V was pared by 7 bases and J by 9 bases, with 15 bases of the junction left unmatched. This CDR3 comprises 14 residues. Germline lookup yields CDR1 SQVTM and CDR2 ANQGSEA. The CDR3 spells CSAQTGGALEQAFF. CDR3 coding DNA: TGCAGCGCGCAGACAGGGGGGGCGTTGGAACAAGCTTTCTTT.

Only one count was recorded for this clone. The gene calls are TRBV29-1 and TRBJ1-2; no reliable D call. V lost 1 base and J lost 2, with 11 bases in between. The germline CDR1 and CDR2 sequences are SQVTM and ANQGSEA. The CDR3 consists of 14 residues. The CDR3 DNA follows: TGCAGCGTTGAAGGCCTACATGGAAACTATGGCTACACCTTC. Translated: CSVEGLHGNYGYTF.

This clone was counted once. V usage is TRBV4-1 and J usage is TRBJ1-1; 8 nucleotides align to TRBD1. After removal of 4 bases from V and 1 base from J, the junction contained 14 bases not matched to a gene. Germline assignment: CDR1 MGHRA and CDR2 YSYEKL. The CDR3 loop spans 18 amino acids. CDR3 residues: CASSLQPTPGTGNTEAFF. The DNA of the CDR3 is TGCGCCAGCAGCCTACAACCCACTCCCGGGACAGGGAACACTGAAGCTTTCTTT.

This clone occurred once. The V gene is TRBV2, the J gene TRBJ1-1; 8 positions agree with TRBD1. With 4 bases clipped from V and 5 bases from J, the junction kept 6 bases outside the gene matches. Germline loops: CDR1 SNHLY, CDR2 FYNNEI. CDR3 size: 14 residues. The DNA for the CDR3 is TGTGCCAGCAGTGTGGCAGGGGGCACAACTGAAGCTTTCTTT. Translating gives CASSVAGGTTEAFF.

The V gene is TRBV19, the J gene TRBJ1-1; D may be TRBD1 (6 bases). V was cut by 7 bases and J by 1 base, with 13 bases left in between. Germline V gives CDR1 LNHDA, CDR2 SQIVND (reference sequence). The CDR3 spans 14 residues. In DNA, the CDR3 is TGTGCCAGTATGTTCGGACAGCCGAACACTGAAGCTTTCTTT. It is translated as CASMFGQPNTEAFF.

This sequence joins TRBV5-1 and TRBJ2-7; D is uncertain. In germline, CDR1 is SGHRS, CDR2 YFSETQ. Trimming removed 4 bases from V and 5 bases from J, with 10 bases in between. The CDR3 is made up of 12 amino acids. The CDR3 bases are TGCGCCAGCAGCGTATACCCTAACGAGCAGTACTTC. This sequence encodes CASSVYPNEQYF. The complete variable domain, with remaining parts taken from reference TRBV5-1 and TRBJ2-7, reads KAGVTQTPRYLIKTRGQQVTLSCSPISGHRSVSWYQQTPGQGLQFLFEYFSETQRNKGNFPGRFSGRQFSNSRSEMNVSTLELGDSALYLCASSVYPNEQYFGPGTRLTVT.

This clone was recorded only once. CDR3 in DNA: TGTGCCAGCAGTTTTCAAGAGACCCAGTACTTC. Its translation is CASSFQETQYF. The J gene is TRBJ2-5, the V gene TRBV27; D is unclear. V lost 3 bases and J 2 bases, leaving 1 base between the germline ends. Germline CDR1 MNHEY, CDR2 SMNVEV (reference sequence). The CDR3 sequence is 11 residues long.

The chain has TRBV5-5 and TRBJ1-3; D is undetermined. This CDR3 contains 15 residues. V gave up 1 base and J gave up 0 bases, with 8 bases separating them. The germline gives CDR1 SGHKS, CDR2 YYEKEE (reference sequence). This chain's CDR3 is CASSLTWFSGNTIYF. The CDR3 DNA sequence: TGTGCCAGCAGCTTGACGTGGTTCTCTGGAAACACCATATATTTT.

The V call is TRBV14, the J call TRBJ2-1; a weak D match, TRBD2 (7 bases). This CDR3 is built from 16 residues. The V gene lost 4 bases and the J gene lost 3 bases, with 16 bases spanning the gap. Germline lookup yields CDR1 SGHDN and CDR2 FVKESK. The DNA for the CDR3 is TGTGCCAGCAGCCGACATCCAGGGGACTACTACAATGAGCAGTTCTTC. Its translation: CASSRHPGDYYNEQFF.

This chain connects TRBV29-1 to TRBJ2-1; D not certain. This CDR3 has 16 amino acids. Per germline, CDR1 SQVTM and CDR2 ANQGSEA. The V gene lost 0 bases and the J gene lost 0 bases, with 12 bases spanning the gap. CDR3 protein: CSVEDPNRSSYNEQFF. The CDR3 coding sequence is TGCAGCGTTGAAGATCCTAACAGATCCTCCTACAATGAGCAGTTCTTC.

The rearrangement uses TRBV6-5 and TRBJ1-3, with unresolved D. Germline lookup yields CDR1 MNHEY and CDR2 SVGAGI. Trimming removed 6 bases from V and 4 bases from J, with 13 bases in between. CDR3 length equals 14 residues. CDR3 DNA sequence: TGTGCCAGCAGCGACCCGTTAGAAGGAAACACCATATATTTT. Its protein product is CASSDPLEGNTIYF.

The genes are TRBV5-1 and TRBJ2-7; D may be TRBD2 (5 bases). This CDR3 region has 14 residues. Per germline, CDR1 SGHRS and CDR2 YFSETQ. Trimming pared 1 base from V and 0 bases from J, leaving 8 bases between. For the CDR3, the DNA is TGCGCCAGCAGCTTGCCGGGGTCCTCCTACGAGCAGTACTTC. Translation gives CASSLPGSSYEQYF.

The chain couples TRBV19 to TRBJ2-7; TRBD1 agrees at 7 bases. Germline CDR1 is LNHDA and CDR2 is SQIVND (reference sequence). The ends lost 6 bases at V and 5 bases at J; junction bases unmatched: 7. This CDR3 has 13 residues. Written as DNA, the CDR3 is TGTGCCAGTAGCCCAGGGGGATTCAACGAGCAGTACTTC. Its protein is CASSPGGFNEQYF.

This sequence joins TRBV7-6 and TRBJ1-1; D ambiguous. V dropped 1 base and J dropped 1 base, with 10 bases sitting between them. The CDR3 consists of 15 residues. The germline V gene encodes CDR1 SGHVS and CDR2 FNYEAQ. Here the CDR3 reads CASSLGSNPNTEAFF. Here the CDR3 DNA reads TGTGCCAGCAGCTTAGGCTCCAACCCGAACACTGAAGCTTTCTTT.

This clone was seen just once. V usage is TRBV5-5 and J usage is TRBJ2-7; the D is unclear. CDR3 size: 13 residues. The ends were cut back, 0 bases at V and 0 bases at J, with 4 bases in the middle. Germline assignment: CDR1 SGHKS and CDR2 YYEKEE (reference sequence). For the CDR3, the DNA is TGTGCCAGCAGCTTGGGCTTCTCCTACGAGCAGTACTTC. This translates into CASSLGFSYEQYF. The full variable domain, its missing parts supplied by reference TRBV5-5 and TRBJ2-7, is DAGVTQSPTHLIKTRGQQVTLRCSPISGHKSVSWYQQVLGQGPQFIFQYYEKEERGRGNFPDRFSARQFPNYSSELNVNALLLGDSALYLCASSLGFSYEQYFGPGTRLTVT.

This chain links TRBV30 with TRBJ2-7; the match to TRBD2 covers 12 bases. CDR3 length equals 16 residues. V lost 1 base and J lost 0; bases outside the gene matches: 4. Germline V CDR1 and CDR2: GTSNPN, SVGIG (reference sequence). CDR3 amino acids: CAWSGGTSGPSYEQYF. As DNA, the CDR3 is TGTGCCTGGAGTGGAGGGACTAGCGGGCCCTCCTACGAGCAGTACTTC.

The genes are TRBV5-4 and TRBJ1-2; 8 bases line up with TRBD1. The germline gives CDR1 SGHNT, CDR2 YYREEE (reference sequence). V trimming: 4 bases; J trimming: 0 bases; junction bases outside the gene matches: 5. CDR3 length: 15 amino acids. The CDR3 here is CASSQDRVSNYGYTF. The CDR3, as DNA: TGTGCCAGCAGCCAGGACAGGGTGTCTAACTATGGCTACACCTTC.

The chain links TRBV18 to TRBJ2-1; 8 positions match TRBD2. Trimming at V came to 6 bases and at J to 4 bases, leaving 11 bases not matched to a gene. The CDR3 is 16 residues long. In germline, CDR1 is KGHSH, CDR2 LQKENI. The CDR3 spells CASSQKRENLYNEQFF. The DNA of the CDR3 is TGTGCCAGCTCCCAAAAGCGGGAGAATTTGTACAATGAGCAGTTCTTC.